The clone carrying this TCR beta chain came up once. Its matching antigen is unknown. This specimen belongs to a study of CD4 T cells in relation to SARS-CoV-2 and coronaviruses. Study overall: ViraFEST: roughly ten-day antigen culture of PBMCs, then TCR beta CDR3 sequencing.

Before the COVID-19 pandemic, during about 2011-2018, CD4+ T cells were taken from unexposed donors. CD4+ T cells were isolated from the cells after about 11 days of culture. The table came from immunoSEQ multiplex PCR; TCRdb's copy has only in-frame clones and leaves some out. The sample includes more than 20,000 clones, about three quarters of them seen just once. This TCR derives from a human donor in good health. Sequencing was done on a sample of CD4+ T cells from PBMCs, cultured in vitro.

The CDR3 is CAMARGPSTDTQYF. In nucleotides, the CDR3 is TGTGCCATGGCAAGGGGCCCTAGCACAGATACGCAGTATTTT. This chain uses TRBV10-3 with TRBJ2-3; D may be TRBD1 (5 bases). The CDR3 is made up of 14 amino acids. The V gene's germline CDR1 is ENHRY and CDR2 SYGVKD. The V end lost 9 bases, the J end lost 0 bases, and 13 bases lay between the germline ends.